This TCR beta chain was identified during a study of CD8+ T cells in alopecia areata. General study results and limits: Baseline CD8+ expansion's link to response remains uncertain, as there was one nonresponder.

This clone was detected once. Its antigen is unknown. cDNA prepared by RNA extraction and subsequent reverse transcription served as the template for sequencing. The data were produced by immunoSEQ multiplex PCR, yet TCRdb's version contains in-frame clones alone and is incomplete. The data hold approximately 180,000 clones, with about 65% observed a single time. This CDR3 has 15 amino acids. Trimming took off 3 bases at V and 1 base at J, with 12 bases between the two ends. The germline CDR1 and CDR2 sequences are LNHNV and YYDKDF (reference sequence). Sample treatment: oral pan-JAK inhibitor, 5-10 mg twice daily. Researchers picked out CD4+ and CD8+ T cells from PBMCs by sorting.

This clonotype was obtained from a human donor with alopecia areata. The chain uses TRBV15 and TRBJ1-1, with a tentative D call TRBD1 (6 bases). The sample here was CD4+ T cells sorted from blood, taken around week 50, from a patient treated with tofacitinib. CDR3 sequence reads: CATSSRTGSNTEAFF. The CDR3 DNA sequence: TGTGCCACCAGCAGTAGAACAGGGTCGAACACTGAAGCTTTCTTT. The full variable domain, its missing parts supplied by reference TRBV15 and TRBJ1-1, is DAMVIQNPRYQVTQFGKPVTLSCSQTLNHNVMYWYQQKSSQAPKLLFHYYDKDFNNEADTPDNFQSRRPNTSFCFLDIRSPGLGDTAMYLCATSSRTGSNTEAFFGQGTRLTVV.